Listed here is a single T cell receptor (beta chain). Its recognized antigen is unknown. No base qualities exist here, and no much larger clone lies one base off it. TCRbeta CDR3 regions were amplified from genomic DNA using the immunoSEQ Assay, a bias-controlled multiplex PCR. The authors' pipeline ran thus. Within the assay, amplification of reference gene primers was used to estimate how many nucleated cells each sample contained. To quantify the absolute abundance of each unique TCRbeta CDR3 rearrangement, sequence reads were collapsed and filtered. For each sample, productive Simpson clonality was calculated as the square root of Simpson's diversity index across productive rearrangements. In its TCRdb copy, this immuneACCESS table keeps in-frame sequences only and misses some clones. Where compared with another copy, unresolved V genes explain less than half of these, and the others have no known cause. V, J and clone size were drawn from that table, and D and trimming were deduced from the DNA. The table for this sample lists about 50,000 clones; 86% of them were counted only once. The ten largest clones capture roughly 2.1% of the sample.

Whole blood was collected in K2EDTA tubes by collaborating institutions according to the institutions' own protocols. For TCRbeta analysis, collaborator samples were shipped as frozen whole blood, as isolated PBMCs, or as DNA extracted from either sample type. The sample belongs to a study of blood T cell repertoires in COVID-19 (dated by TCRdb to about 2020). Looking at the study overall: Collaborator samples came from the United States, Italy and Spain and covered acute and convalescent phases of COVID-19. Where HLA class I and class II types were available, the types were taken from metadata supplied by the sample provider, not from assay-based typing. The prospective study material was composed of cDNA or gDNA derived from T cells, B-cell-depleted T cells, or PBMCs. The dataset comprised deeply sampled blood TCRbeta repertoires from subjects exposed to, actively infected with, or recovered from COVID-19. The sample metadata nearly always contained a de-identified subject ID, COVID-19 status, age in years and sex. The repertoires were released in a freely available public database meant as a resource for research on the immune response to SARS-CoV-2. The samples were drawn from two sources: the first 160 participants of the ongoing ImmuneRACE study, and 1,000 to 1,500 subjects contributed by 6 global collaborators. The paper's findings and limits, for the study overall: The amount of clinical and demographic metadata varied by source and participant and was provided uncurated.

CDR1 LNHNV and CDR2 YYDKDF are derived from the germline V gene (reference sequence). Including the terminal cysteine and phenylalanine, the CDR3 comprises 17 residues. The entry retains the CDR3 DNA only, 51 bases that are in frame from base 1. V drops 0 bases and J drops 1 base, leaving 13 bases in between. Rearrangement joined TRBV15 to TRBJ1-5; the D gene cannot be resolved reliably. Sequenced: peripheral blood. The sequence was collected from a woman in her sixties or seventies with acute or convalescent COVID-19. In nucleotides, the sequence is TGTGCCACCAGCAGAGATCCGCGGGATCGGAGCAATCAGCCCCAGCATTTT. It translates as CATSRDPRDRSNQPQHF.